This T cell receptor (beta chain) was recovered during a study of shared clonotypes between healthy human individuals. This CDR3 has 14 residues. Germline V gene data show CDR1 as MNHNY and CDR2 as SVGAGI (reference sequence). J lost 6 bases, V lost 5 bases, and 7 bases had no gene match. The repertoire was sequenced with immunoSEQ multiplex PCR; TCRdb's copy has only in-frame clones and lacks some. The profile shows around 100,000 clones, about 70% of them singletons. The specimen sequenced was memory CD8+ T cells sorted from blood. Subset meaning: CD45RO+ cells pooled with CCR7-negative TemRA cells. This sequence was found in a woman in her 30s in good health. The chain recombines TRBV6-6 with TRBJ2-4; 7 nucleotides line up with TRBD1. CDR3 amino acids: CASSPTGIGNIQYF. In DNA, the CDR3 is TGTGCCAGCAGTCCGACAGGGATTGGAAACATTCAGTACTTC.